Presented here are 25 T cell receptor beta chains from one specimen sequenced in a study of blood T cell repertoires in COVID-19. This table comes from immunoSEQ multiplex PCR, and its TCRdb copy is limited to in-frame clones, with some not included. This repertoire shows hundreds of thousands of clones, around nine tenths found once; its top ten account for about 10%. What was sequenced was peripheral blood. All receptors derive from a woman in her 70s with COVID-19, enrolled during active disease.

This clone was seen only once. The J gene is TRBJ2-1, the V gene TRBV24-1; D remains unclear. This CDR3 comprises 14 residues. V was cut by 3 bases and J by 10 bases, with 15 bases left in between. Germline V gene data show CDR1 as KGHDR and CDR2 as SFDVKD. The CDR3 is CATSDPGRSREQFF. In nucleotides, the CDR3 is TGTGCCACCAGTGATCCGGGTCGATCAAGGGAGCAGTTCTTC.

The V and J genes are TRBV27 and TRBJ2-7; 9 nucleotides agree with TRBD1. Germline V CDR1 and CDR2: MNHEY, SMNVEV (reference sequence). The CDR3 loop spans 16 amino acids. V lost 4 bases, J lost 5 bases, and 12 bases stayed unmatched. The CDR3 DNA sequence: TGTGCCAGCAGTTCCCCCGGACAGGGGATTAAGCACGAGCAGTACTTC. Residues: CASSSPGQGIKHEQYF.

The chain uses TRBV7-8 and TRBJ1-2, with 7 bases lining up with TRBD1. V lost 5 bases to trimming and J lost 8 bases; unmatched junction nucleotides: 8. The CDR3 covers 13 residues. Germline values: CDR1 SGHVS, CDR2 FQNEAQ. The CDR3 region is CASSGGTDRGYTF. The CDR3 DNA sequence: TGTGCCAGCAGCGGAGGGACAGATCGGGGCTACACCTTC.

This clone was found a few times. The CDR3 protein is CASSTRRGRETQYF. CDR3 sequence (DNA): TGTGCCAGCAGCACGAGGCGGGGTCGAGAGACCCAGTACTTC. The chain uses TRBV11-2 and TRBJ2-5; perhaps TRBD2 as D (6 bases). Germline values: CDR1 SGHAT, CDR2 FQNNGV. The CDR3 has 14 residues. V lost 5 bases to trimming and J lost 4 bases, with 14 bases between them.

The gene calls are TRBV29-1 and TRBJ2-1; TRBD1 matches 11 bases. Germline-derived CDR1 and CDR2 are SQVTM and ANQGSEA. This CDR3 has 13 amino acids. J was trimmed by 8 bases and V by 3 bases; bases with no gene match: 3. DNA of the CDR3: TGCAGCGTTGAGGACAGGGGGCTGGATGAGCAGTTCTTC. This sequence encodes CSVEDRGLDEQFF.

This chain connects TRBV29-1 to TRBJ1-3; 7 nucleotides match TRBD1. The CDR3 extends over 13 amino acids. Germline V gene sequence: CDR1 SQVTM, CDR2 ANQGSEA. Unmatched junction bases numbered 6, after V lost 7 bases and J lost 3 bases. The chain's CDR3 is CSAGTENGNTIYF. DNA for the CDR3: TGCAGCGCCGGGACAGAGAATGGAAACACCATATATTTT.

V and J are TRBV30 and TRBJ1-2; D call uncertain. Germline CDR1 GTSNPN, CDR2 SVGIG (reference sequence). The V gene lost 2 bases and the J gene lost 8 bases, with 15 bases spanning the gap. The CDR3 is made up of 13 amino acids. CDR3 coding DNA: TGTGCCTGGAGTACACCTCCGGGGTACGGCTACACCTTC. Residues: CAWSTPPGYGYTF.

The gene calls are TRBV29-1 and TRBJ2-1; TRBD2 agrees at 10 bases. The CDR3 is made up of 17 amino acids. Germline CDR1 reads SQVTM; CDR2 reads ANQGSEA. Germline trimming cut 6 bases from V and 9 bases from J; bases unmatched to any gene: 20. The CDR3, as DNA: TGCAGCGTAGCCGGGACTAGCGACGTTGCGGGGAGCCCTGAGCAGTTCTTC. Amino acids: CSVAGTSDVAGSPEQFF.

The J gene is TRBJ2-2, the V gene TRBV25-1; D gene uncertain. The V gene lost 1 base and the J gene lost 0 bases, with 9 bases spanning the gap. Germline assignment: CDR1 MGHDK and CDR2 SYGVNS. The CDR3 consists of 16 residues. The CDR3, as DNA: TGTGCCAGCAGTGAATCGGCAGGCACGAACACCGGGGAGCTGTTTTTT. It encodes CASSESAGTNTGELFF. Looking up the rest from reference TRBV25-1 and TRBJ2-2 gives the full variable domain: EADIYQTPRYLVIGTGKKITLECSQTMGHDKMYWYQQDPGMELHLIHYSYGVNSTEKGDLSSESTVSRIRTEHFPLTLESARPSHTSQYLCASSESAGTNTGELFFGEGSRLTVL.

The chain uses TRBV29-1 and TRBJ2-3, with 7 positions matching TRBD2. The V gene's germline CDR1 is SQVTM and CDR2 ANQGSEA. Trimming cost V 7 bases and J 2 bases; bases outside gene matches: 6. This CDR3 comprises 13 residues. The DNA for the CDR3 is TGCAGCGGGCAGCGGGAAACCACAGATACGCAGTATTTT. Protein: CSGQRETTDTQYF.

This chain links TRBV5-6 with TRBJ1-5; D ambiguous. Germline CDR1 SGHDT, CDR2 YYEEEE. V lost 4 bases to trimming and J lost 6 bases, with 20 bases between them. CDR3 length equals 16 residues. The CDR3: CASSLRQEGPGQPQHF. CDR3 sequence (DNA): TGTGCCAGCAGCCTCCGGCAGGAGGGCCCGGGTCAGCCCCAGCATTTT.

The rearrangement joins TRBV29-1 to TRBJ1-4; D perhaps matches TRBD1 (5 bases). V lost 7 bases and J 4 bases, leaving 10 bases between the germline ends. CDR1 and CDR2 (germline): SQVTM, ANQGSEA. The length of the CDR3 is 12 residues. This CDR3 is CSGRQGNEKLFF. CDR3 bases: TGCAGCGGTCGGCAGGGTAATGAAAAACTGTTTTTT.

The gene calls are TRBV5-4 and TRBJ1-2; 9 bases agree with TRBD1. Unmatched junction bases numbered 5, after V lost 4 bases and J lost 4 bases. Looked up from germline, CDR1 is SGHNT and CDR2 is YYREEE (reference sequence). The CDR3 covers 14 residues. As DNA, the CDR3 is TGTGCCAGCAGCACTGGACAGGGGACCTATGGCTACACCTTC. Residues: CASSTGQGTYGYTF.

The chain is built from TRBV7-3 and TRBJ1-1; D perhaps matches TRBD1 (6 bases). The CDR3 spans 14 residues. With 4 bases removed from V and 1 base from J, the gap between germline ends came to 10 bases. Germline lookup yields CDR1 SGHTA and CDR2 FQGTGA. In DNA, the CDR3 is TGTGCCAGCAGCTCGGACAGAACGAACACTGAAGCTTTCTTT. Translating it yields CASSSDRTNTEAFF.

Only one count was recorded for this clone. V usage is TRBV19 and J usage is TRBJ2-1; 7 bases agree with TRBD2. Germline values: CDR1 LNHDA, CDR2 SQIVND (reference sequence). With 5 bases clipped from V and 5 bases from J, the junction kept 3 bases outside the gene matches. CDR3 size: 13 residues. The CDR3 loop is CASSAGLDNEQFF. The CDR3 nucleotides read TGTGCCAGTAGTGCCGGACTAGACAATGAGCAGTTCTTC.

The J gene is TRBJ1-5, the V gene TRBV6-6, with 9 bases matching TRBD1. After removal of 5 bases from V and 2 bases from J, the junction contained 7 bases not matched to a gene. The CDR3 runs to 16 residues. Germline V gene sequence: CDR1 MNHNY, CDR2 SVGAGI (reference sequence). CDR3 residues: CASSPMDRGRNQPQHF. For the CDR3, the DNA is TGTGCCAGCAGTCCGATGGACAGGGGTCGCAATCAGCCCCAGCATTTT.

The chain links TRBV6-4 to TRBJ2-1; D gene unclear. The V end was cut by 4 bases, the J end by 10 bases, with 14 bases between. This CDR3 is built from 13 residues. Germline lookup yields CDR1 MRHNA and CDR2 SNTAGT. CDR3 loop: CASSGTSRSEQFF. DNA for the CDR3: TGTGCCAGCAGTGGCACCTCTAGGTCGGAGCAGTTCTTC.

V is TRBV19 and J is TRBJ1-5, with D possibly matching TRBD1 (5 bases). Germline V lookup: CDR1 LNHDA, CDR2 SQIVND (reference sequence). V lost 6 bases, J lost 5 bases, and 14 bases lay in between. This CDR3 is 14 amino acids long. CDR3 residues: CASRLDSQYQPQHF. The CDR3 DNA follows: TGTGCCAGTAGATTAGACAGCCAGTATCAGCCCCAGCATTTT.

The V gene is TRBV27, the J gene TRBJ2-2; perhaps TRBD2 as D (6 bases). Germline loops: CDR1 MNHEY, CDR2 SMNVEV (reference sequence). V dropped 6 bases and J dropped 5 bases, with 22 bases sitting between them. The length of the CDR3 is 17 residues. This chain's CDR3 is CASSNPRSGGKTGELFF. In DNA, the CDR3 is TGTGCCAGCAGCAACCCTCGTAGCGGAGGGAAAACCGGGGAGCTGTTTTTT.

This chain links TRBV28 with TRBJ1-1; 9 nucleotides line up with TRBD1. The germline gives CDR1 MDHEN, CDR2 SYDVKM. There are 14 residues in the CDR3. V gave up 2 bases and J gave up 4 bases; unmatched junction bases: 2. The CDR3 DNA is TGTGCCAGCAGTTTACTGACAGGGGGCACTGAAGCTTTCTTT. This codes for CASSLLTGGTEAFF.

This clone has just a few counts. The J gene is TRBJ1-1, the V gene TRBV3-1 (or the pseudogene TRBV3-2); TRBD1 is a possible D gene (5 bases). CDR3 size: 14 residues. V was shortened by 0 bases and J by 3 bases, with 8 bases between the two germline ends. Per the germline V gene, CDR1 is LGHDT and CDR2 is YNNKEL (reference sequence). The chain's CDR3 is CASSQDDRHTEAFF. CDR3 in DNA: TGTGCCAGCAGCCAAGATGACAGACACACTGAAGCTTTCTTT.

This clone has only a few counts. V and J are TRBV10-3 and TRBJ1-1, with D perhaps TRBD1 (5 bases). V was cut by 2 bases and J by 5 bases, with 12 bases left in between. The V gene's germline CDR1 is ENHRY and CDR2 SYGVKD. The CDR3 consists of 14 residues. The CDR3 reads CAISERAGRTEAFF. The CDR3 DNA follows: TGTGCCATCAGTGAGAGGGCAGGGAGGACTGAAGCTTTCTTT.

For the CDR3, the DNA is TGTGCCTGGGGAGAGGGGTATGGCTACACCTTC. Protein: CAWGEGYGYTF. V gene TRBV30 combines with J gene TRBJ1-2, with a possible D match to TRBD1 (5 bases). This CDR3 region has 11 residues. Germline CDR1 reads GTSNPN; CDR2 reads SVGIG (reference sequence). V was trimmed by 5 bases and J by 5 bases, leaving 9 bases between them.

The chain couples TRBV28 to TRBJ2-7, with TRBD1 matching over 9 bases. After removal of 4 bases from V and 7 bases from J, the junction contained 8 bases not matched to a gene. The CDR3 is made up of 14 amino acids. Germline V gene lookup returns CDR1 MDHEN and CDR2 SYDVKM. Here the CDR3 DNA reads TGTGCCAGCAGTTCCGGGACAGGGTTAAGGGAGCAGTACTTC. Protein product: CASSSGTGLREQYF.

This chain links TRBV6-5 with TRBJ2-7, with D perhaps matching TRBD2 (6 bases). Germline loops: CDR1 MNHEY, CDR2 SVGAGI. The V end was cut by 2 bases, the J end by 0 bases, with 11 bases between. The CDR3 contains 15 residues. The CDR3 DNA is TGTGCCAGCAGTTACAAGCGGGCCCACTCCTACGAGCAGTACTTC. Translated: CASSYKRAHSYEQYF.